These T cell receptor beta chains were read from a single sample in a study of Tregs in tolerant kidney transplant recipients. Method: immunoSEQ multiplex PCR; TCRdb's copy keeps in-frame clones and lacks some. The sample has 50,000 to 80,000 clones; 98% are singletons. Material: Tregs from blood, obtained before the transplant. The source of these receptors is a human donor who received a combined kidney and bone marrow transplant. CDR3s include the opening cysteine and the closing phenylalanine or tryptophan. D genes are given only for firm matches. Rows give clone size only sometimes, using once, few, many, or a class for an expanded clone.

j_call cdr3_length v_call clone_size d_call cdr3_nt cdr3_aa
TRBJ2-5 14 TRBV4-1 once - TGCGCCAGCAGCCAAGCGGCAGGGCTGGAGACCCAGTACTTC CASSQAAGLETQYF
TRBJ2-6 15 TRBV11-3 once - TGTGCCAGCAGCTTAAGGAGAACTGGGGCCAACGTCCTGACTTTC CASSLRRTGANVLTF
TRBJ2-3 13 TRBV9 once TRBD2 TGTGCCAGCAGCAAACTAGCGGCAGATACGCAGTATTTT CASSKLAADTQYF
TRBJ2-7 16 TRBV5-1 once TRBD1 TGCGCCAGCAGCTTGGGATTGGACAGGTACACCTACGAGCAGTACTTC CASSLGLDRYTYEQYF
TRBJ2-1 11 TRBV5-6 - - TGTGCCAGCAGCCTCTACAATGAGCAGTTCTTC CASSLYNEQFF
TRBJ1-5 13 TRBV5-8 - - TGTGCCAGCAGCTTGATCAGGGCTCAGCCCCAGCATTTT CASSLIRAQPQHF
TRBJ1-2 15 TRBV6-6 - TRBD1 TGTGCCAGCAGTTACGGACAGGGATTGAACTATGGCTACACCTTC CASSYGQGLNYGYTF
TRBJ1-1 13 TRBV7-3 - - TGTGCCAGCAGCTTATATTTGAACACTGAAGCTTTCTTT CASSLYLNTEAFF
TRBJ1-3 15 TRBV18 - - TGTGCCAGCTCGCAGGGGATCCTCTCTGGAAACACCATATATTTT CASSQGILSGNTIYF
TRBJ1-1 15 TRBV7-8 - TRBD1 TGTGCCAGCAGCCCAGGACAGGGAATGAACACTGAAGCTTTCTTT CASSPGQGMNTEAFF
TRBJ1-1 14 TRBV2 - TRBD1 TGTGCCAGCAGTGAATCAGGGGGCGACACTGAAGCTTTCTTT CASSESGGDTEAFF
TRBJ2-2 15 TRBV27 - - TGTGCCAGCAGCCAGACTACCAGGAACACCGGGGAGCTGTTTTTT CASSQTTRNTGELFF
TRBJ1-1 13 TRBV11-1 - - TGTGCCAGCAGCTTAGCGCGGGCCACTGAAGCTTTCTTT CASSLARATEAFF
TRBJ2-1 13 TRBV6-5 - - TGTGCCAGCACTGGCTCCCGAGGATATGAGCAGTTCTTC CASTGSRGYEQFF
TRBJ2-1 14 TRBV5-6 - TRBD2 TGTGCCAGCAGCGGGGGGGAGCTAGTCGGTGAGCAGTTCTTC CASSGGELVGEQFF
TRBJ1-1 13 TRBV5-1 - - TGCGCCAGCAGCAGCGGGGGCGGCACTGAAGCTTTCTTT CASSSGGGTEAFF
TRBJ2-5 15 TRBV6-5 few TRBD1 TGTGCCAGCAGCAGACAGGGGTCCGAGGCAGAGACCCAGTACTTC CASSRQGSEAETQYF
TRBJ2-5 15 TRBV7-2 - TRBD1 TGTGCCAGCAGCCAGAGGACAGGGGGCGTCGAGACCCAGTACTTC CASSQRTGGVETQYF
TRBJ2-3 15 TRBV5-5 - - TGTGCCAGCAGCACCCCGACTAGTCTCACAGATACGCAGTATTTT CASSTPTSLTDTQYF
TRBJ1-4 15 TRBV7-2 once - TGTGCCAGCAGCTTACAGGCAGCAACTAATGAAAAACTGTTTTTT CASSLQAATNEKLFF
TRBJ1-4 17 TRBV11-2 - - TGTGCCAGCATCGATCGGGGGACCGGTCGTAAGGGTGAAAAACTGTTTTTT CASIDRGTGRKGEKLFF
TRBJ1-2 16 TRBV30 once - TGTGCCTGGAGTCCCCGAAACAGGGTACCTCACAGTGGCTACACCTTC CAWSPRNRVPHSGYTF
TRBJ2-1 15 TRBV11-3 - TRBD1 TGTGCCAGCAGGCCTGCCATTCAGGGGGACAATGAGCAGTTCTTC CASRPAIQGDNEQFF
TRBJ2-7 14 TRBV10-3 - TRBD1 TGTGCCACCGGACAGGGCGGGGTAGTCTACGAGCAGTACTTC CATGQGGVVYEQYF
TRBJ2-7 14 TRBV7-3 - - TGTGCCAGCAGCTTAATGGCAGGAACCTACGAGCAGTACTTC CASSLMAGTYEQYF
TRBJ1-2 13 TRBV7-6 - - TGTGCCAGCAGCTTAGTGGGGCGGCATGGCTACACCTTC CASSLVGRHGYTF
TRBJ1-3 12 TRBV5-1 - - TGCGCCAGCAGCTTGGTCTGCCGGACCATATATTTT CASSLVCRTIYF
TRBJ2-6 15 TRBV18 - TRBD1 TGTGCCAGCTCACGGGACAGGTCTGGGGCCAACGTCCTGACTTTC CASSRDRSGANVLTF
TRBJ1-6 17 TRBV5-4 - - TGTGCCAGCAGCTTGGATCTGGGCGGGGACTATAATTCACCCCTCCACTTT CASSLDLGGDYNSPLHF
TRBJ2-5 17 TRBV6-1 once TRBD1 TGTGCCAGCAGTGAATCCCGGACAGGGAGAGGCGAAGAGACCCAGTACTTC CASSESRTGRGEETQYF
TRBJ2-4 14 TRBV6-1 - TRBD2 TGTGCCAGCAGTGAACTAGCGGGAGGTATTTATCCGTACTTC CASSELAGGIYPYF
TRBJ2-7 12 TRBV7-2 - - TGTGCCAGCAGCCAGACTTACTACGAGCAGTACTTC CASSQTYYEQYF
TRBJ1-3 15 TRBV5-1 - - TGCGCCAGCAGCTTGAGTTTCGGTGGTGGAAACACCATATATTTT CASSLSFGGGNTIYF
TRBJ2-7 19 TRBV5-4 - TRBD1 TGTGCCAGCAGCTCTGAAACCCTGAAAGCCTGGGACAGGGCGTCCGAGCAGTACTTC CASSSETLKAWDRASEQYF
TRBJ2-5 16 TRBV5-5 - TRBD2 TGTGCCAGCAGCTTTCGACTAGCGGAGTTGGAAGAGACCCAGTACTTC CASSFRLAELEETQYF
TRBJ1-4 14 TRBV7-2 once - TGTGCCAGCAGCTTAGTGGCCTCTAATGAAAAACTGTTTTTT CASSLVASNEKLFF
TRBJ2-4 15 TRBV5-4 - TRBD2 TGTGCCAGCAGCTCTCCGACTAGCCAAAAAAACATTCAGTACTTC CASSSPTSQKNIQYF
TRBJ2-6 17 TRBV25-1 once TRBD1 TGTGCCAGCCTCACCGGGACAGGGGTGAGAGGGGCCAACGTCCTGACTTTC CASLTGTGVRGANVLTF
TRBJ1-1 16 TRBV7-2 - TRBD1 TGTGCCAGCAGCTCACTAGTGGACAGGGGAGGCACTGAAGCTTTCTTT CASSSLVDRGGTEAFF
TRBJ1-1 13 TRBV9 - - TGTGCCAGCAGCGTAGGCGGCAGTTCTGAAGCTTTCTTT CASSVGGSSEAFF
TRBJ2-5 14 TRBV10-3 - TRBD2 TGTGCCATCAGTGAGTCACTAGCGGGAGAGACCCAGTACTTC CAISESLAGETQYF